This T cell receptor (beta chain) was recovered during a study of molecular identifiers for immune sequencing clone quantification. Study in general: In replicates, RNA from around 20,000 or 100,000 naive CD8 cells was divided five ways and four parts were sequenced.

This clonotype was counted many times. Input for naive CD8 libraries was roughly 19,000 to 1,100,000 sorted cells; the RNA fraction used was 10%, 30% or 50%. Germline V CDR1 and CDR2: MGHDK, SYGVNS. V was shortened by 2 bases and J by 3 bases, with 17 bases between the two germline ends. CDR3 length equals 16 residues. MiXCR, applied by TCRdb to the PCR reads, yields one record per CDR3 protein. The table shows approximately 670,000 distinct CDR3 sequences, with 15% to 20% occurring only once. Sequencing was performed on naive CD8+ T cells from blood, with Jurkat cell RNA spiked in. Subset described: FACS-sorted CD8+CD4-CCR7+CD45RA+ naive T cells. This chain connects TRBV25-1 to TRBJ2-7; D not resolved. The receptor was isolated from a human donor in good health. Some libraries in this study had Jurkat cell RNA spiked in. CDR3 sequence reads: CASSEGRLALFYEQYF. CDR3 bases: TGTGCCAGCAGTGAAGGGCGTTTAGCTCTTTTCTACGAGCAGTACTTC.